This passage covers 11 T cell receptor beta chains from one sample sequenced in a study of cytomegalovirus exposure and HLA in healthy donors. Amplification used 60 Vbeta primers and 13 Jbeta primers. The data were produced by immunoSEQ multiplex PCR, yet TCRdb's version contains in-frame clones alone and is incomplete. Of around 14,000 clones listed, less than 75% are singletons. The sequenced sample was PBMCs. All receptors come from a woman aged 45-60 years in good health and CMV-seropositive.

The CDR3 DNA follows: TGTGCCAGCAGTTTCCAGGCCACCAATGAAGCTTTCTTT. Translating it yields CASSFQATNEAFF. V usage is TRBV28 and J usage is TRBJ1-1, with D unresolved. Trimming took off 3 bases at V and 7 bases at J, with 12 bases between the two ends. The germline CDR1 and CDR2 sequences are MDHEN and SYDVKM. This CDR3 comprises 13 residues.

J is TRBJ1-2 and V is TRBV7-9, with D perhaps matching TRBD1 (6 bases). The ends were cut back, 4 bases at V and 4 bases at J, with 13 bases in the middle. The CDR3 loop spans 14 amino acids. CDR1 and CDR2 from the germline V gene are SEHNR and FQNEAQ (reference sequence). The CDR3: CASSSRGPSYGYTF. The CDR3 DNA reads TGTGCCAGCAGCTCCAGGGGCCCGAGCTATGGCTACACCTTC.

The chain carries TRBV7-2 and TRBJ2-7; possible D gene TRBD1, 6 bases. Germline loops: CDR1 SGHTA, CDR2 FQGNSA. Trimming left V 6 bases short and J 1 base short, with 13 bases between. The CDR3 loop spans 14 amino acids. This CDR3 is CASSSFGQSYEQYF. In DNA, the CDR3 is TGTGCCAGCAGTTCTTTTGGACAGTCCTACGAGCAGTACTTC.

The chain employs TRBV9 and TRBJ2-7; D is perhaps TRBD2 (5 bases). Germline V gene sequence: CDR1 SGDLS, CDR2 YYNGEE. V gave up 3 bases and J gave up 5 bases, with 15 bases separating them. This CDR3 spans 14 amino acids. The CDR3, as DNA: TGTGCCAGCAGCGGGCGTGGGAGCTCGGACGAGCAGTACTTC. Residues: CASSGRGSSDEQYF. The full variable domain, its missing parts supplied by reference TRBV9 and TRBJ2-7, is DSGVTQTPKHLITATGQRVTLRCSPRSGDLSVYWYQQSLDQGLQFLIQYYNGEERAKGNILERFSAQQFPDLHSELNLSSLELGDSALYFCASSGRGSSDEQYFGPGTRLTVT.

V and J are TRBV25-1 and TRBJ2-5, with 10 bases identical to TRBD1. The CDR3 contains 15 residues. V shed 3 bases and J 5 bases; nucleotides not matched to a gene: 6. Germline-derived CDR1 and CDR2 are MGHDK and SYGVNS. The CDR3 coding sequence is TGTGCCAGCAGTGAGGACAGGGGGATGGGGGAGACCCAGTACTTC. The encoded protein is CASSEDRGMGETQYF.

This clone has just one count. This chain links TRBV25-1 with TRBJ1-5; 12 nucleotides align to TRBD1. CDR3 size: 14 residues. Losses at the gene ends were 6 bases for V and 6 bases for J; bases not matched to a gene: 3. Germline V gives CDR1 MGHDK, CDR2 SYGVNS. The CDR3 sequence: CASRGQGARQPQHF. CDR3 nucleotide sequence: TGTGCCAGCAGGGGACAGGGGGCGCGTCAGCCCCAGCATTTT.

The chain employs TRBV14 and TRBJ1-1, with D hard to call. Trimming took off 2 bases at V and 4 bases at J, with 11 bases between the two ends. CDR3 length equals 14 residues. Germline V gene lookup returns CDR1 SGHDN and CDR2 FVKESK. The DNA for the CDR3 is TGTGCCAGCAGCCAACCTCTGGCGGCCACTGAAGCTTTCTTT. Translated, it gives CASSQPLAATEAFF.

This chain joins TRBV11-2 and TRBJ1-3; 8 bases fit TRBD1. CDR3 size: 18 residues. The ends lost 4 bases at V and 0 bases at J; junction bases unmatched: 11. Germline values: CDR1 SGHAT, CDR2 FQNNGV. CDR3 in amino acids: CASSYRRQGRPSGNTIYF. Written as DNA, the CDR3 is TGTGCCAGCAGCTACAGACGACAGGGGCGACCCTCTGGAAACACCATATATTTT.

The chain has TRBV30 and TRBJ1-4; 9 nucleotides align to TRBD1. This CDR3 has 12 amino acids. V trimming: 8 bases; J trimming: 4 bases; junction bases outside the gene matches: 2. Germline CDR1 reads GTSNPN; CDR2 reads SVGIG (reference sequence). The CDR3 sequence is CAGTGFNEKLFF. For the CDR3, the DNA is TGTGCCGGGACAGGGTTTAATGAAAAACTGTTTTTT. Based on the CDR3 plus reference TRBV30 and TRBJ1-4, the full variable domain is SQTIHQWPATLVQPVGSPLSLECTVEGTSNPNLYWYRQAAGRGLQLLFYSVGIGQISSEVPQNLSASRPQDRQFILSSKKLLLSDSGFYLCAGTGFNEKLFFGSGTQLSVL.

CDR3 sequence (DNA): TGTGCCAGCAGCTTACGGCAGGGTAATGAAAAACTGTTTTTT. It codes for CASSLRQGNEKLFF. The chain recombines TRBV7-2 with TRBJ1-4; possible D gene TRBD1, 5 bases. V dropped 2 bases and J dropped 4 bases, with 8 bases sitting between them. Per the germline V gene, CDR1 is SGHTA and CDR2 is FQGNSA. CDR3 length: 14 amino acids.

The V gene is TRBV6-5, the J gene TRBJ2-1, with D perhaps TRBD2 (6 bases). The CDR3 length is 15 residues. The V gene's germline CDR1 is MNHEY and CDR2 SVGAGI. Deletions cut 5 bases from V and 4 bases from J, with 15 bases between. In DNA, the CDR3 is TGTGCCAGCAGTCTCGGAGGGCCTCTTTACAATGAGCAGTTCTTC. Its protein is CASSLGGPLYNEQFF.